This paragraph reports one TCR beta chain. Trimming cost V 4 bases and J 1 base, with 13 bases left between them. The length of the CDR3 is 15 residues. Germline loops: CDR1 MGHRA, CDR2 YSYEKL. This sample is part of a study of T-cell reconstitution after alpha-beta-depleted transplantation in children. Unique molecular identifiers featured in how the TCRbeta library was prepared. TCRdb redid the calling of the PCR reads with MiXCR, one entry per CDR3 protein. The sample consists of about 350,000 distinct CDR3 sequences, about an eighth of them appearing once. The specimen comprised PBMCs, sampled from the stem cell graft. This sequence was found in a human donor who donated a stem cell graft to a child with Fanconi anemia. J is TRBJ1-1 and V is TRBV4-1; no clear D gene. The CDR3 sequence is CASSPRLVSNTEAFF. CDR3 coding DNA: TGCGCCAGCAGCCCCCGTTTGGTATCGAACACTGAAGCTTTCTTT.